One and the same sample provided the 26 T cell receptor beta chains below, sequenced in a study of T cell clonality in common variable immunodeficiency. Profiling relied on immunoSEQ multiplex PCR, and the TCRdb table lists in-frame clones only, not all of them. The record shows over 45,000 clones for this sample, with no singletons present. What was sequenced was peripheral blood mononuclear cells. The receptors originated from a person aged 18 to 69 in good health.

In this sample, this clone turned up many times. The read terminates 3 residues ahead of where the CDR3 ends, so the germline J gene completes it. V gene TRBV20-1 combines with J gene TRBJ2-3; 9 bases agree with TRBD2. Germline CDR1 reads DFQATT; CDR2 reads SNEGSKA (reference sequence). The CDR3 is 15 amino acids. After removal of 6 bases from V and 0 bases from J, the junction contained 7 bases not matched to a gene. This CDR3 reads CSAPTSGVSTDTQYF. The sequenced CDR3 bases are TGCAGTGCGCCGACTAGCGGAGTTAGCACAGATACG.

This clone was counted many times. The observed sequence ends 3 residues before the CDR3 terminus, with the missing tail filled in from the germline J gene. The V gene is TRBV5-1, the J gene TRBJ2-6; D is uncertain. This CDR3 region has 15 residues. Germline V gene sequence: CDR1 SGHRS, CDR2 YFSETQ. V was trimmed by 4 bases and J by 0 bases, leaving 8 bases between them. The sequenced CDR3 bases are TGCGCCAGCAGCCTACAGCTCTCTGGGGCCAACGTC. Protein product: CASSLQLSGANV. In full, the CDR3 reads CASSLQLSGANVLTF.

This clone was recorded many times. The CDR3 loop reads CSASRGAPYEQYF. CDR3 bases read: TGCAGTGCTAGCAGAGGGGCCCCCTACGAG. The chain uses TRBV20-1 and TRBJ2-7; possibly TRBD1 or TRBD2 for D (5 bases each). The CDR3 end is not reached by the read, which stops 3 residues before it; the germline J gene fills it in. CDR3 size: 13 residues. V lost 3 bases, J lost 2 bases, and 11 bases lay in between. Germline V gives CDR1 DFQATT, CDR2 SNEGSKA (reference sequence).

This clone has only a few counts. The read ends 3 residues before the CDR3 terminus; that terminus is restored from the germline J gene. The chain couples TRBV30 to TRBJ1-1, with D hard to call. Germline-derived CDR1 and CDR2 are GTSNPN and SVGIG (reference sequence). The CDR3 runs 12 residues. The DNA read from the CDR3 is TGTGCCTGGAGAGGCCCAGACAATGAG. Translated, it gives CAWRGPDNE. The entire CDR3 sequence reads CAWRGPDNEAFF.

This clone has at least ten counts. The CDR3 DNA, read in part, is TGTGCCAGCTCACCAAGGCCGGGACAGGACAATGAG. Protein product: CASSPRPGQDNE. The CDR3 in its entirety is CASSPRPGQDNEQFF. This rearrangement joins TRBV18 to TRBJ2-1; 8 positions match TRBD1. The read falls 3 residues short of the CDR3 end, and the missing part is taken from the germline J gene. V shed 2 bases, J shed 5 bases, and the junction held 5 bases outside the gene matches. Germline CDR1 is KGHSH and CDR2 is LQKENI. The CDR3 is 15 residues long.

This clone has just a few counts. The read falls 3 residues short of the CDR3 end, and the missing part is taken from the germline J gene. The rearrangement uses TRBV2 and TRBJ2-3; D is perhaps TRBD2 (6 bases). The V gene's germline CDR1 is SNHLY and CDR2 FYNNEI. This CDR3 region has 16 residues. The germline V and J ends were trimmed by 2 bases and 2 bases, with 14 bases remaining between them. CDR3 DNA (partial): TGTGCCAGCAGTGAAATCATAGCGGCCCTCACAGATACG. Protein product: CASSEIIAALTDT. In full, the CDR3 is CASSEIIAALTDTQYF.

The sample holds a few counts of this clone. The read ends 3 residues before the CDR3 terminus; that terminus is restored from the germline J gene. The chain has TRBV7-2 and TRBJ1-2; D is unclear. The V gene lost 0 bases and the J gene lost 4 bases, with 9 bases spanning the gap. The germline CDR1 and CDR2 sequences are SGHTA and FQGNSA. This CDR3 region has 14 residues. CDR3 sequence: CASSLAEAGYGYTF. Partial CDR3 DNA: TGTGCCAGCAGCTTAGCAGAGGCAGGCTATGGC.

This clone showed up many times. From the germline J gene comes the end of the CDR3, since the read stops 3 residues before it. The rearrangement links TRBV6-4 to TRBJ2-1; TRBD2 matches 9 bases. The V gene end was trimmed by 3 bases and the J gene end by 4 bases; junction bases not matched to a gene: 4. This CDR3 spans 15 amino acids. Germline V gene lookup returns CDR1 MRHNA and CDR2 SNTAGT. The CDR3 here is CASSDLAGAYNEQFF. The covered CDR3 bases are TGTGCCAGCAGTGATTTAGCGGGAGCTTACAATGAG.

The sample holds many counts of this clone. The read gets to within 3 residues of the CDR3 end, and the germline J gene fills in the rest. V usage is TRBV5-8 and J usage is TRBJ2-1; 13 nucleotides line up with TRBD2. Germline CDR1 reads SGHTS; CDR2 reads YDEGEE. This CDR3 has 15 residues. The trim removed 2 bases at V and 7 bases at J, leaving 3 bases unmatched. The DNA read from the CDR3 is TGTGCCAGCAGCTTCCAACTAGCGGGGGGGAATGAG. This codes for CASSFQLAGGNE. In full, the CDR3 reads CASSFQLAGGNEQFF.

The table lists this clone with a few counts. The CDR3 extends 3 residues past the end of the read, so its final part is completed from the germline J gene. V and J are TRBV7-9 and TRBJ2-3; TRBD2 is a possible D gene (5 bases). Germline CDR1 reads SEHNR; CDR2 reads FQNEAQ (reference sequence). V lost 4 bases to trimming and J lost 2 bases, with 10 bases between them. The CDR3 sequence is 14 residues long. The CDR3: CASSYGLNTDTQYF. The CDR3 DNA, read in part, is TGTGCCAGCAGCTACGGACTGAACACAGATACG. Based on the CDR3 plus reference TRBV7-9 and TRBJ2-3, the full variable domain is DTGVSQNPRHKITKRGQNVTFRCDPISEHNRLYWYRQTLGQGPEFLTYFQNEAQLEKSRLLSDRFSAERPKGSFSTLEIQRTEQGDSAMYLCASSYGLNTDTQYFGPGTRLTVL.

This clone was seen at least ten times. The read stops 3 residues short of the end of the CDR3; the missing end is completed from the germline J gene. V usage is TRBV7-9 and J usage is TRBJ2-5; D ambiguous. Germline CDR1 is SEHNR and CDR2 is FQNEAQ (reference sequence). The V gene lost 3 bases and the J gene lost 5 bases, with 4 bases spanning the gap. The CDR3 spans 11 residues. The CDR3 here is CASSFSETQYF. The DNA read from the CDR3 is TGTGCCAGCAGCTTTAGTGAGACC.

In its sample, this clone was seen many times. The CDR3 is CASRGTGGYEQYF. The part of the CDR3 DNA that was read is TGTGCCAGCCGTGGGACAGGGGGCTACGAG. The V gene is TRBV6-1, the J gene TRBJ2-7, with 11 nucleotides matching TRBD1. The CDR3 is cut off 3 residues early in the read; its end comes from the germline J gene. Losses at the gene ends were 8 bases for V and 3 bases for J; bases not matched to a gene: 3. Germline CDR1 and CDR2: MNHNS and SASEGT. The CDR3 covers 13 residues.

This clone has ten or more counts. The CDR3 is cut off 3 residues early in the read; its end comes from the germline J gene. The chain has TRBV6-2 or TRBV6-3 and TRBJ2-1; D may be TRBD1 (5 bases). The CDR3 spans 16 residues. CDR1 and CDR2 (germline): MNHEY, SVGEGT. Deletions cut 6 bases from V and 1 base from J, with 16 bases between. The CDR3 sequence: CASSHPAGPSYNEQFF. CDR3 DNA (partial): TGTGCCAGCAGCCACCCCGCAGGGCCTTCCTACAATGAG.

This clone was recorded a few times. CDR3 bases read: TGCAGTGCTAGAGGGACTAGCAGCAGCCCATACAATGAG. It encodes CSARGTSSSPYNE. The whole CDR3 sequence is CSARGTSSSPYNEQFF. This chain joins TRBV20-1 and TRBJ2-1, with TRBD2 identical over 8 bases. The read ends 3 residues early relative to the CDR3; the germline J gene fills the gap. The V gene's germline CDR1 is DFQATT and CDR2 SNEGSKA (reference sequence). This CDR3 is 16 amino acids long. The junction had 9 bases not matched to a gene; V was cut back by 1 base and J by 4 bases.

This clone was detected many times. The CDR3 end falls 3 residues outside the read, so it is completed with the germline J gene. This chain links TRBV7-2 with TRBJ1-2, with 8 positions matching TRBD1. J gave up 5 bases and V 0 bases, and 8 bases lay outside the gene matches. The CDR3 is made up of 16 amino acids. Germline CDR1 is SGHTA and CDR2 is FQGNSA. The CDR3 loop reads CASSLATFQGAYGYTF. CDR3 bases read: TGTGCCAGCAGCTTAGCCACTTTTCAGGGGGCTTATGGC.

There are many counts of this clone. Incomplete CDR3 DNA: TGTGCCAGCAGCTTATATACAGACGGGGGGACC. It yields the protein CASSLYTDGGT. The complete CDR3 sequence is CASSLYTDGGTQYF. The chain joins TRBV7-9 to TRBJ2-5; possible D gene TRBD2, 6 bases. The CDR3 end is not reached by the read, which stops 3 residues before it; the germline J gene fills it in. The CDR3 totals 14 residues. Trimming took 2 bases from V and 7 from J, leaving 14 bases between them. Germline CDR1 reads SEHNR; CDR2 reads FQNEAQ (reference sequence).

This clone has just a few counts. The read ends 3 residues shy of where the CDR3 ends; the end is completed using the germline J gene. This chain connects TRBV7-9 to TRBJ2-1, with 8 bases aligning to TRBD2. The CDR3 consists of 14 residues. Per the germline V gene, CDR1 is SEHNR and CDR2 is FQNEAQ (reference sequence). J lost 8 bases, V lost 1 base, and 4 bases had no gene match. The CDR3 region is CASSLVGLGDEQFF. The CDR3 bases that were read are TGTGCCAGCAGCTTAGTGGGACTAGGCGATGAG.

This clone was picked up many times. The CDR3 is cut off 3 residues early in the read; its end comes from the germline J gene. The chain employs TRBV2 and TRBJ1-6; D is possibly TRBD1 (6 bases). V lost 6 bases and J 11 bases, leaving 26 bases between the germline ends. The V gene's germline CDR1 is SNHLY and CDR2 FYNNEI. The CDR3 sequence is 17 residues long. CDR3 bases read: TGTGCCAGCAGAGACGTTCCGGGGACAAAGCCGTTTCCACCC. It specifies CASRDVPGTKPFPP. In full, the CDR3 reads CASRDVPGTKPFPPLHF.

This clone has ten or more counts. The missing CDR3 end, 3 residues past where the read stops, is filled in from the germline J gene. The J gene is TRBJ2-7, the V gene TRBV5-4; possible D gene TRBD2, 6 bases. The CDR3 length is 12 residues. V lost 3 bases, J lost 3 bases, and 7 bases lay in between. Looked up from germline, CDR1 is SGHNT and CDR2 is YYREEE (reference sequence). CDR3 bases read: TGTGCCAGCAGCTGGGGACTCTACGAG. This codes for CASSWGLYE. In full, the CDR3 reads CASSWGLYEQYF.

On this clone: The read is 3 residues too short to cover the CDR3 end, so that end is filled in from the germline J gene. J is TRBJ1-4 and V is TRBV6-2 or TRBV6-3; D is possibly TRBD1 (6 bases). The CDR3 has 13 amino acids. In germline, CDR1 is MNHEY, CDR2 SVGEGT. The CDR3 DNA, read in part, is TGTGCCAGCAGTTACTTTTTGGGGACACCA. Translated: CASSYFLGTP. The whole CDR3 is CASSYFLGTPLFF.

This clone was counted at least ten times. The read halts 3 residues ahead of the CDR3 end, with the missing end drawn from the germline J gene. The chain carries TRBV18 and TRBJ1-1; tentative D call: TRBD1 (6 bases). Germline V gene sequence: CDR1 KGHSH, CDR2 LQKENI. The CDR3 totals 17 residues. Trimming left V 0 bases short and J 4 bases short, with 18 bases between. Incomplete CDR3 DNA: TGTGCCAGCTCACCACCGTTTCTTGGGACAAGGTCCACTGAA. Translated: CASSPPFLGTRSTE. Given in full, the CDR3 is CASSPPFLGTRSTEAFF.

In this sample, this clone turned up many times. The read is 3 residues too short to cover the CDR3 end, so that end is filled in from the germline J gene. This chain links TRBV7-8 with TRBJ2-1; 9 bases are shared with TRBD2. Germline trimming cut 7 bases from V and 0 bases from J; bases unmatched to any gene: 13. CDR1 and CDR2 from the germline V gene are SGHVS and FQNEAQ. The CDR3 spans 18 residues. The CDR3 DNA, read in part, is TGTGCCAGCACAGGGGGAATCCGACTAGCGGCCTCCTACAATGAG. Its translation: CASTGGIRLAASYNE. The CDR3 as a whole reads CASTGGIRLAASYNEQFF.

This clone was observed many times. The CDR3 end is not reached by the read, which stops 3 residues before it; the germline J gene fills it in. J is TRBJ2-7 and V is TRBV6-2 or TRBV6-3, with 9 positions matching TRBD1. The germline gives CDR1 MNHEY, CDR2 SVGEGT. J gave up 1 base and V 6 bases, and 7 bases lay outside the gene matches. The CDR3 consists of 15 residues. The CDR3 sequence: CASSPSGTGSYEQYF. Incomplete CDR3 DNA: TGTGCCAGCAGCCCCTCCGGGACAGGGTCCTACGAG.

This clone was counted many times. The read ends 3 residues early relative to the CDR3; the germline J gene fills the gap. This rearrangement joins TRBV18 to TRBJ1-2; 8 bases are shared with TRBD1. After removal of 3 bases from V and 4 bases from J, the junction contained 10 bases not matched to a gene. Germline V gene sequence: CDR1 KGHSH, CDR2 LQKENI. This CDR3 contains 16 residues. The sequenced CDR3 bases are TGTGCCAGCTCACCCCAGGGACAGGCGGATCTCTATGGC. This gives the protein CASSPQGQADLYG. The full CDR3 protein reads CASSPQGQADLYGYTF.

The sample holds many counts of this clone. The sequence runs out 3 residues before the end of the CDR3; the remainder is reconstructed from the germline J gene. The chain is built from TRBV30 and TRBJ2-7; perhaps TRBD1 as D (6 bases). Germline CDR1 reads GTSNPN; CDR2 reads SVGIG (reference sequence). The CDR3 extends over 13 amino acids. With 3 bases removed from V and 2 bases from J, the gap between germline ends came to 11 bases. The CDR3 bases that were read are TGTGCCTGGAGCCGGGACACTCCCTACGAG. Amino acid sequence: CAWSRDTPYE. The full CDR3 reads CAWSRDTPYEQYF.

In its sample, this clone was seen many times. Coverage ceases 3 residues before the CDR3 finishes, and the germline J gene fills in the end. The chain joins TRBV7-8 to TRBJ1-6; no definite D call. Germline V lookup: CDR1 SGHVS, CDR2 FQNEAQ. Trimming stripped 4 bases from V and 3 bases from J, with 19 bases between. This CDR3 comprises 18 residues. The CDR3 bases that were read are TGTGCCAGCAGCTCGACAACAGTATCCTTCCTCTATAATTCACCC. It yields the protein CASSSTTVSFLYNSP. The entire CDR3 reads CASSSTTVSFLYNSPLHF.